The next 24 T cell receptor beta chains were all read from a single sample in a study of blood T cell repertoires in COVID-19. Sequencing used immunoSEQ multiplex PCR; TCRdb keeps in-frame clones, though not all of them. There are some 270,000 clones in the sample; 75% to 90% occur only once, and about 3.4% lies in the top ten. Sequencing was done on a sample of PBMCs or T cells enriched from blood (not recorded which). The receptors originated from a middle-aged woman who had been exposed to COVID-19.

This clone appeared a few times. The chain has TRBV6-5 and TRBJ2-5, with 8 bases fitting TRBD1. The CDR3 consists of 16 residues. The junction had 10 bases not matched to a gene; V was cut back by 0 bases and J by 7 bases. CDR1 and CDR2 (germline): MNHEY, SVGAGI. The CDR3 bases are TGTGCCAGCAGTTACTCAACCTCAGGGGGCGTTTTGACCCAGTACTTC. Residues: CASSYSTSGGVLTQYF.

The chain has TRBV6-5 and TRBJ2-3; 9 nucleotides align to TRBD2. Germline V gene data show CDR1 as MNHEY and CDR2 as SVGAGI. V gave up 6 bases and J gave up 3 bases; unmatched junction bases: 7. The CDR3 is 15 residues long. The CDR3: CASRLAGDWTDTQYF. In nucleotides, the CDR3 is TGTGCCAGCAGATTAGCGGGAGATTGGACAGATACGCAGTATTTT.

Comment on this clone: Other DNA sequences in the sample encode the same CDR3. The chain uses TRBV2 and TRBJ1-1; D is unresolved. V shed 3 bases and J shed 2 bases, with 10 bases lying between them. Germline V gene lookup returns CDR1 SNHLY and CDR2 FYNNEI. The CDR3 is 14 residues long. The CDR3 DNA reads TGTGCCAGCAGTGAGTGGGCAGCTAACACTGAAGCTTTCTTT. Its protein is CASSEWAANTEAFF. Based on the CDR3 plus reference TRBV2 and TRBJ1-1, the full variable domain is EPEVTQTPSHQVTQMGQEVILRCVPISNHLYFYWYRQILGQKVEFLVSFYNNEISEKSEIFDDQFSVERPDGSNFTLKIRSTKLEDSAMYFCASSEWAANTEAFFGQGTRLTVV.

This chain links TRBV5-5 with TRBJ2-1, with 10 bases matching TRBD2. V lost 0 bases to trimming and J lost 8 bases; unmatched junction nucleotides: 5. The CDR3 covers 15 residues. Germline assignment: CDR1 SGHKS and CDR2 YYEKEE (reference sequence). The CDR3 bases are TGTGCCAGCAGCTTGGTTTTAGCGGGAGGCGATGAGCAGTTCTTC. Translating it yields CASSLVLAGGDEQFF.

The V gene is TRBV27, the J gene TRBJ1-2, with 7 bases identical to TRBD1. CDR1 is MNHEY and CDR2 is SMNVEV in the germline V gene (reference sequence). The CDR3 has 15 amino acids. J was trimmed by 4 bases and V by 2 bases; bases with no gene match: 7. Here the CDR3 reads CASSLQGGKGYGYTF. The CDR3 bases are TGTGCCAGCAGTTTACAAGGGGGCAAGGGCTATGGCTACACCTTC.

V usage is TRBV10-3 and J usage is TRBJ1-1, with D possibly TRBD1 on 6 matching bases. Germline CDR1 ENHRY, CDR2 SYGVKD. This CDR3 spans 15 amino acids. Trimming stripped 3 bases from V and 1 base from J, with 12 bases between. CDR3 DNA sequence: TGTGCCATCAGTGACAGGGGCAGACAGAACACTGAAGCTTTCTTT. The encoded protein is CAISDRGRQNTEAFF.

The V call is TRBV11-3, the J call TRBJ2-1; D is undetermined. Germline lookup yields CDR1 SGHNT and CDR2 YENEEA. Trimming took 6 bases from V and 3 from J, leaving 15 bases between them. CDR3 length: 15 residues. Written as DNA, the CDR3 is TGTGCCAGCAGAAACTACTACTCAAGCTACAATGAGCAGTTCTTC. Translated: CASRNYYSSYNEQFF. The whole variable domain, filled in from reference TRBV11-3 and TRBJ2-1, reads EAGVVQSPRYKIIEKKQPVAFWCNPISGHNTLYWYLQNLGQGPELLIRYENEEAVDDSQLPKDRFSAERLKGVDSTLKIQPAELGDSAVYLCASRNYYSSYNEQFFGPGTRLTVL.

The CDR3 nucleotides are TGTGCCAGCAGCAGTCACAGGGGATCAACTAATGAAAAACTGTTTTTT. Translating gives CASSSHRGSTNEKLFF. The chain joins TRBV11-3 to TRBJ1-4; 7 bases fit TRBD1. The CDR3 is 16 amino acids. Germline V gene sequence: CDR1 SGHNT, CDR2 YENEEA. J was trimmed by 0 bases and V by 5 bases; bases with no gene match: 6.

This chain links TRBV3-1 (or the pseudogene TRBV3-2) with TRBJ2-7; D uncertain. The CDR3 has 15 residues. V dropped 1 base and J dropped 1 base, with 11 bases sitting between them. CDR1 and CDR2 from the germline V gene are LGHDT and YNNKEL (reference sequence). CDR3 sequence: CASSQAGYQSYEQYF. The CDR3 DNA reads TGTGCCAGCAGCCAAGCAGGTTACCAATCCTACGAGCAGTACTTC.

The chain links TRBV4-1 to TRBJ1-3; tentative D call: TRBD1 (5 bases). CDR1 is MGHRA and CDR2 is YSYEKL in the germline V gene. The V and J ends lost 3 bases and 2 bases respectively, with 11 bases between them. CDR3 length: 15 residues. This CDR3 reads CASSQGTAAGNTIYF. The CDR3, as DNA: TGCGCCAGCAGCCAGGGGACTGCCGCTGGAAACACCATATATTTT.

This sequence joins TRBV3-1 (or the pseudogene TRBV3-2) and TRBJ2-3; D may be TRBD2 (7 bases). The V and J ends lost 3 bases and 7 bases respectively, with 11 bases between them. From germline, CDR1 is LGHDT and CDR2 YNNKEL (reference sequence). The CDR3 covers 13 residues. The CDR3 spells CASSQRGLNTQYF. The CDR3 coding sequence is TGTGCCAGCAGCCAGCGGGGGCTGAATACGCAGTATTTT.

The chain has TRBV28 and TRBJ2-5; 10 bases are a match to TRBD1. From germline, CDR1 is MDHEN and CDR2 SYDVKM. Trimming cost V 2 bases and J 5 bases; bases outside gene matches: 5. The CDR3 runs to 15 residues. CDR3 sequence reads: CASSLGGTGVETQYF. DNA of the CDR3: TGTGCCAGCAGTTTAGGCGGGACAGGGGTGGAGACCCAGTACTTC.

In its sample, this clone was seen once. This chain uses TRBV18 with TRBJ1-4, with D unclear. The CDR3 consists of 15 residues. Germline loops: CDR1 KGHSH, CDR2 LQKENI. Trimming left V 3 bases short and J 8 bases short, with 16 bases between. The CDR3 coding sequence is TGTGCCAGCTCACCGCGGTCAATCGGTGGGGAAAAACTGTTTTTT. Its translation: CASSPRSIGGEKLFF. Full variable domain (rest looked up from reference TRBV18 and TRBJ1-4): NAGVMQNPRHLVRRRGQEARLRCSPMKGHSHVYWYRQLPEEGLKFMVYLQKENIIDESGMPKERFSAEFPKEGPSILRIQQVVRGDSAAYFCASSPRSIGGEKLFFGSGTQLSVL.

The chain carries TRBV14 and TRBJ1-2, with TRBD1 matching over 7 bases. V dropped 2 bases and J dropped 8; count of bases not matched to a gene: 5. Germline CDR1 is SGHDN and CDR2 is FVKESK. This CDR3 is 13 amino acids long. This chain's CDR3 is CASSQTQGWGYTF. The CDR3 coding sequence is TGTGCCAGCAGCCAAACACAGGGGTGGGGCTACACCTTC.

The chain couples TRBV7-8 to TRBJ2-3; D is perhaps TRBD2 (6 bases). The germline gives CDR1 SGHVS, CDR2 FQNEAQ. This CDR3 comprises 15 residues. The V end lost 5 bases, the J end lost 4 bases, and 16 bases lay between the germline ends. This CDR3 is CASSLPPPGADTQYF. CDR3 DNA sequence: TGTGCCAGCAGCCTTCCCCCCCCGGGGGCAGATACGCAGTATTTT. Based on the CDR3 plus reference TRBV7-8 and TRBJ2-3, the full variable domain is GAGVSQSPRYKVAKRGQDVALRCDPISGHVSLFWYQQALGQGPEFLTYFQNEAQLDKSGLPSDRFFAERPEGSVSTLKIQRTQQEDSAVYLCASSLPPPGADTQYFGPGTRLTVL.

The chain recombines TRBV14 with TRBJ1-1; D might be TRBD1 (6 bases). V was clipped by 0 bases and J by 5 bases, with 22 bases between them. The CDR3 is made up of 18 amino acids. Germline loops: CDR1 SGHDN, CDR2 FVKESK. This CDR3 is CASSQDWILQGLRTEAFF. Here the CDR3 DNA reads TGTGCCAGCAGCCAAGATTGGATTTTGCAGGGGCTGAGGACTGAAGCTTTCTTT.

The CDR3 sequence is CASSWGTGGWYEQFF. DNA of the CDR3: TGTGCCAGCAGCTGGGGGACAGGGGGCTGGTATGAGCAGTTCTTC. This chain links TRBV11-3 with TRBJ2-1; 12 bases line up with TRBD1. With V trimmed by 4 bases and J by 8 bases, 6 bases remained unmatched. The CDR3 covers 15 residues. Per the germline V gene, CDR1 is SGHNT and CDR2 is YENEEA.

This chain joins TRBV7-2 and TRBJ2-7; 9 nucleotides line up with TRBD1. V shed 1 base and J 5 bases; nucleotides not matched to a gene: 18. Germline V gene sequence: CDR1 SGHTA, CDR2 FQGNSA. CDR3 length: 19 amino acids. The CDR3 loop reads CASSLGRGTGRRRLDEQYF. In DNA form, the CDR3 reads TGTGCCAGCAGCTTAGGGCGGGGGACAGGGAGGCGGAGGTTGGACGAGCAGTACTTC.

The J gene is TRBJ1-1, the V gene TRBV27; tentative D call: TRBD1 (6 bases). This CDR3 contains 13 residues. V gave up 3 bases and J gave up 6 bases, with 11 bases separating them. Germline lookup yields CDR1 MNHEY and CDR2 SMNVEV (reference sequence). CDR3 bases: TGTGCCAGCAGTTTCGGGGGGCGCGCTGAAGCTTTCTTT. Its translation: CASSFGGRAEAFF.

The rearrangement links TRBV6-2 or TRBV6-3 to TRBJ2-7; tentatively, D is TRBD1 (6 bases). Per germline, CDR1 MNHEY and CDR2 SVGEGT. CDR3 length: 14 residues. V was clipped by 6 bases and J by 5 bases, with 17 bases between them. CDR3 amino acids: CASSPLDEGDEQYV. The CDR3 nucleotides are TGTGCCAGCAGCCCGCTGGATGAGGGGGACGAGCAGTACGTC.

The chain carries TRBV4-1 and TRBJ2-7, with TRBD1 matching over 9 bases. The CDR3 covers 13 residues. The germline CDR1 and CDR2 sequences are MGHRA and YSYEKL. V lost 4 bases, J lost 4 bases, and 2 bases stayed unmatched. In DNA form, the CDR3 reads TGCGCCAGCAGCCGGACAGGGGCGTACGAGCAGTACTTC. Translating it yields CASSRTGAYEQYF.

The chain is built from TRBV30 and TRBJ2-1; 10 bases match TRBD1. Germline CDR1 GTSNPN, CDR2 SVGIG (reference sequence). This CDR3 comprises 11 residues. V shed 5 bases, J shed 15 bases, and the junction held 7 bases outside the gene matches. The DNA of the CDR3 is TGTGCCTGGGACAGGGGGCCCTCCGGGTTCTTC. Protein sequence: CAWDRGPSGFF.

This clone appeared once. The chain carries TRBV7-2 and TRBJ2-1; D gene unclear. The V gene lost 6 bases and the J gene lost 3 bases, with 15 bases spanning the gap. Germline CDR1 is SGHTA and CDR2 is FQGNSA. The CDR3 is 15 amino acids. The CDR3 here is CASSKRGISYNEQFF. The CDR3 DNA sequence: TGTGCCAGCAGTAAACGTGGCATAAGCTACAATGAGCAGTTCTTC. Using reference TRBV7-2 and TRBJ2-1 for the parts outside the CDR3, the full variable domain is GAGVSQSPSNKVTEKGKDVELRCDPISGHTALYWYRQSLGQGLEFLIYFQGNSAPDKSGLPSDRFSAERTGGSVSTLTIQRTQQEDSAVYLCASSKRGISYNEQFFGPGTRLTVL.

The genes are TRBV5-3 and TRBJ2-7; tentatively, D is TRBD2 (6 bases). TRBV5-3 is given ORF status, its function remaining uncertain. The length of the CDR3 is 15 residues. V was cut by 4 bases and J by 3 bases, with 17 bases left in between. The CDR3 spells CARSGGLLNDYEQYV. As DNA, the CDR3 is TGTGCCAGAAGCGGGGGACTCCTCAACGACTACGAGCAGTACGTC.